What follows is one T cell receptor (beta chain) and its context. The antigen is not known. The data derive from a study of a mutant IDH1 vaccine in newly diagnosed glioma. Study details: Vaccinations, eight in total, occurred in weeks 1, 3, 5, 7, 11, 15, 19, 23.

The junction had 2 bases not matched to a gene; V was cut back by 0 bases and J by 4 bases. CDR1 and CDR2 (germline): MRHNA, SNTAGT. The CDR3 totals 15 residues. TCRdb's table, derived via immunoSEQ multiplex PCR, lists solely in-frame clones and lacks some. This sample has about 65,000 clones, with about 85% found just once. Noted time point: week 23, last vaccination. In the vaccine, a single dose held 300 ug of the mutant IDH1 20-mer peptide, along with topical imiquimod. Here the sequenced sample was PBMCs, taken from a glioma patient whose treatment included an IDH1 peptide vaccine. The rearrangement uses TRBV6-4 and TRBJ2-5, with TRBD2 matching over 10 bases. The TCR originated in a man aged 25 to 40 with glioma. The CDR3, as DNA: TGTGCCAGCAGTGACTCAGCGGGGGGGCCAGAGACCCAGTACTTC. Its translation: CASSDSAGGPETQYF.